This TCR beta chain was observed in a study of shared clonotypes between healthy human individuals. Here immunoSEQ multiplex PCR was the method, and the copy in TCRdb shows in-frame clones only, minus some. The sample lists some 2.3 million clones, 85% to 95% occurring once. In germline, CDR1 is MNHEY, CDR2 SMNVEV (reference sequence). This CDR3 is built from 17 residues. Trimming removed 6 bases from V and 2 bases from J; junction bases left unmatched: 12. The TCR originated in a man aged 18 to 29 in good health. Some clones in this sample may be carry-over from other donors' samples. The chain combines TRBV27 with TRBJ1-1; 10 nucleotides align to TRBD1. Sequenced input: naive CD4+ T cells from PBMCs. This sample's subset: CD45RA+ positively selected. CDR3 DNA: TGTGCCAGCAGGAGTCGGGGGACAGGGGCTATAAACACTGAAGCTTTCTTT. Encoded protein: CASRSRGTGAINTEAFF.